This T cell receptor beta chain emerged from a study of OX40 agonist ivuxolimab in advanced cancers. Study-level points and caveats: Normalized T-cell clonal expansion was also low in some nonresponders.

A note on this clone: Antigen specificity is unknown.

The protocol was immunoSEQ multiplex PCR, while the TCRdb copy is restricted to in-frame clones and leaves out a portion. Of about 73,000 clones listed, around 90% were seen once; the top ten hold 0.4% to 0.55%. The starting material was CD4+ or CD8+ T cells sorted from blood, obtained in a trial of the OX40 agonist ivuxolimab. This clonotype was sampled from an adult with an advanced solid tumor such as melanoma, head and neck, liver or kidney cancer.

CDR3 sequence (DNA): TGTGCCAGCAGCTTAGCCCCGGGACCTGAGCAGTTCTTC. This encodes CASSLAPGPEQFF. The rearrangement uses TRBV11-3 and TRBJ2-1; D could derive from TRBD1 or TRBD2 (5 bases each). The V end lost 1 base, the J end lost 9 bases, and 10 bases lay between the germline ends. The CDR3 contains 13 residues. CDR1 is SGHNT, CDR2 YENEEA, per germline.